This TCR beta chain was captured in a study of blood T cell repertoires in COVID-19. At the level of the study: Acute and convalescent COVID-19 specimens originated in the United States, Italy and Spain. In each case, the material was cDNA or gDNA derived from T cells, B-cell-depleted T cells, or PBMCs.

Authors' methods: Reference gene primer amplification in the assay estimated nucleated cell counts. Assay: immunoSEQ multiplex PCR; the TCRdb copy retains only in-frame clones and omits some. V, J and clone size derive from that table, while D and trimming were established from the DNA sequence. Of 34,000 or so clones listed, 80% to 90% are singletons. The V and J ends lost 4 bases and 2 bases, in that order; junction bases with no gene match: 4. Germline-derived CDR1 and CDR2 are SGHTA and FQGTGA. This CDR3 is 15 amino acids long. The chain links TRBV7-3 to TRBJ2-1, with 8 bases identical to TRBD1. The sequenced sample was peripheral blood. The receptor comes from a man in his 60s with active COVID-19. CDR3 in DNA: TGTGCCAGCAGCTCCGACAGGGGTCCCTACAATGAGCAGTTCTTC. Translation gives CASSSDRGPYNEQFF.